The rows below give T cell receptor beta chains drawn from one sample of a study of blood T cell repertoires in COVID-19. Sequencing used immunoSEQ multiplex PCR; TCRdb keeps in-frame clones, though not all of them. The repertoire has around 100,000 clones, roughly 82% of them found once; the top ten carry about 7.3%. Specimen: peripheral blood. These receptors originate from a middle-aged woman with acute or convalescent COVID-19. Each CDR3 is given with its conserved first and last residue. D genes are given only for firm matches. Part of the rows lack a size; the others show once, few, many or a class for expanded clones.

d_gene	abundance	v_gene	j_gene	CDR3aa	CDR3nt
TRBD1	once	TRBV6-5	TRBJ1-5	CATTDRNQPQHF	TGTGCCACCACGGACAGGAATCAGCCCCAGCATTTT
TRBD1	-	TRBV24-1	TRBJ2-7	CATPGTGVFYEQYF	TGTGCCACACCCGGGACAGGGGTTTTTTACGAGCAGTACTTC
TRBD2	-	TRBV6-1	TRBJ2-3	CASSVRRTGGDTDTQYF	TGTGCCAGCAGTGTCAGACGAACGGGGGGGGACACAGATACGCAGTATTTT
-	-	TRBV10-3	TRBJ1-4	CAISSGGSRGWANEKLFF	TGTGCCATCAGTTCAGGAGGGTCTAGAGGCTGGGCTAATGAAAAACTGTTTTTT
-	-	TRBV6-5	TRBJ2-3	CASNLIGTDTQYF	TGTGCCAGCAACCTTATAGGCACAGATACGCAGTATTTT
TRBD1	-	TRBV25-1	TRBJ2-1	CASSETTGRKEFF	TGTGCCAGCAGTGAAACGACAGGGCGTAAGGAGTTCTTC
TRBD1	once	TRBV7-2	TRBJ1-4	CASSSQGAATNEKLFF	TGTGCCAGCAGCTCCCAGGGGGCGGCAACTAATGAAAAACTGTTTTTT
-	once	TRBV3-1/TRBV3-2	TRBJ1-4	CASSQGAGLPLFF	TGTGCCAGCAGCCAAGGTGCGGGGCTCCCACTGTTTTTT
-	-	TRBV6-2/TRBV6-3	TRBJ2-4	CASSYSGTLLLAKNIQYF	TGTGCCAGCAGTTATTCAGGGACTTTATTACTAGCCAAAAACATTCAGTACTTC
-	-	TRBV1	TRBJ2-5	CTSSHLAGYAQETQYF	TGCACCAGCAGCCACCTAGCGGGGTACGCCCAAGAGACCCAGTACTTC
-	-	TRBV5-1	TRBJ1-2	CASHRENYGYTF	TGCGCCAGTCACAGGGAGAACTATGGCTACACCTTC
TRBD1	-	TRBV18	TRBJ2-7	CASSLMGTGPYEQYF	TGTGCCAGCTCACTCATGGGGACAGGGCCCTACGAGCAGTACTTC
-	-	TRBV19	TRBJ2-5	CASSVTTVGTQYF	TGTGCCAGTAGTGTAACTACCGTAGGGACCCAGTACTTC
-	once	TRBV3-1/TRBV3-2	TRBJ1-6	CASSQPTAMGSPLHF	TGTGCCAGCAGCCAACCGACAGCAATGGGTTCACCCCTCCACTTT
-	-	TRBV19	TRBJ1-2	CASMEGGGAYGYTF	TGTGCCAGTATGGAGGGAGGGGGGGCCTATGGCTACACCTTC
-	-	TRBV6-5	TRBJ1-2	CASKSYRVGYTF	TGTGCCAGCAAATCGTACAGGGTAGGCTACACCTTC
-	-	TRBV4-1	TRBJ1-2	CASSPNREANYGYTF	TGCGCCAGCAGCCCAAACCGAGAAGCTAACTATGGCTACACCTTC
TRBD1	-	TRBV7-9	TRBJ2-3	CASSPATGGNIISTDTQYF	TGTGCCAGCAGCCCGGCTACAGGGGGGAATATTATTAGCACAGATACGCAGTATTTT
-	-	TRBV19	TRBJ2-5	CASRPGGQETQYF	TGTGCCAGTAGACCGGGCGGGCAAGAGACCCAGTACTTC
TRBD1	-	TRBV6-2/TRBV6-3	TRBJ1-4	CASSHPTTGTNEKLFF	TGTGCCAGCAGCCACCCTACGACAGGGACGAATGAAAAACTGTTTTTT
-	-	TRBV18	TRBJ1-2	CASSPPLSPGTYGYTF	TGTGCCAGCTCACCACCTTTGTCTCCGGGAACCTATGGCTACACCTTC
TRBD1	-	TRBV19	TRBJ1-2	CASSIGWTGQVNYGYTF	TGTGCCAGTAGTATTGGGTGGACAGGGCAAGTTAACTATGGCTACACCTTC
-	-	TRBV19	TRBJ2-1	CASSIFGAAYNEQFF	TGTGCCAGTAGTATATTTGGGGCGGCCTACAATGAGCAGTTCTTC
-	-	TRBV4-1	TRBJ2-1	CASSPTSSDYNEQFF	TGCGCCAGCAGCCCGACGTCTAGCGATTACAATGAGCAGTTCTTC
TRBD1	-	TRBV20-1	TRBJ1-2	CSASGTGNSRVYGYTF	TGCAGTGCTAGTGGGACAGGGAATTCGAGAGTTTATGGCTACACCTTC
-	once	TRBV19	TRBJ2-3	CASSIAGWADTQYF	TGTGCCAGTAGTATAGCGGGGTGGGCAGATACGCAGTATTTT
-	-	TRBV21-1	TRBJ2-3	CASTKERGGTSGVPSTDTQYF	TGTGCCAGCACTAAAGAACGGGGCGGGACTAGCGGGGTTCCTAGCACAGATACGCAGTATTTT
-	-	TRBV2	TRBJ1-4	CASRVFRGANEKLFF	TGTGCCAGCAGAGTCTTCCGGGGGGCTAATGAAAAACTGTTTTTT
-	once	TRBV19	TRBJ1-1	CASTDRRGVTEAFF	TGTGCCAGTACCGACCGCCGGGGGGTCACTGAAGCTTTCTTT